Described below is a single T cell receptor (beta chain) sequence and its context. Its antigen is unknown. The sample belongs to a study of graft-versus-host responses after intestinal transplantation. The table came from immunoSEQ multiplex PCR; TCRdb's copy has only in-frame clones and leaves some out. The table lists approximately 85,000 clones, 90% to 95% of them singletons. The CDR3 spans 13 residues. The V gene lost 4 bases and the J gene lost 6 bases, with 13 bases spanning the gap. Germline-derived CDR1 and CDR2 are GTSNPN and SVGIG (reference sequence). The source of this sequence is a human donor who was the organ donor for an intestinal transplant. This chain uses TRBV30 with TRBJ2-1; D is perhaps TRBD2 (5 bases). The starting material was unstimulated CD8+ T cells sorted from spleen or lymph node cells, obtained before transplant. CDR3 DNA: TGTGCCTGGACCCCTGTTGGAGGCAATGAGCAGTTCTTC. This sequence encodes CAWTPVGGNEQFF.